This note documents a single T cell receptor beta chain sequence. Germline V gene sequence: CDR1 SGHRS, CDR2 YFSETQ. V was shortened by 6 bases and J by 1 base, with 13 bases between the two germline ends. The CDR3 is 14 amino acids. These data originate in a study of blood T cell repertoires in COVID-19. Study context: Donors in the United States, Italy and Spain gave samples during acute or convalescent COVID-19. PBMCs, B-cell-depleted T cells, or T cells provided the cDNA or gDNA that made up the material.

Original analysis: It was from reference gene primer amplification that nucleated cell counts were estimated. Sequencing was performed with immunoSEQ multiplex PCR; in TCRdb, only in-frame clones are kept and a portion is missing. That table supplies the V and J calls and clone size; D and trimming were determined from the DNA. The sample contains more than 150,000 clones, about 89% of which appear only once. The chain couples TRBV5-1 to TRBJ1-1; D may be TRBD1 (6 bases). This clonotype originated in a man aged 60 to 69 with acute or convalescent COVID-19. The sequenced material came from peripheral blood. For the CDR3, the DNA is TGCGCCAGCAATATACAGGGATCGAACACTGAAGCTTTCTTT. This encodes CASNIQGSNTEAFF.